The clone carrying this T cell receptor beta chain appeared a single time. Germline CDR1 and CDR2: SNHLY and FYNNEI. The length of the CDR3 is 12 residues. The V end lost 8 bases, the J end lost 4 bases, and 10 bases lay between the germline ends. The data were produced by immunoSEQ multiplex PCR, yet TCRdb's version contains in-frame clones alone and is incomplete. The sample includes approximately 40,000 clones, approximately 88% of them seen just once. This specimen comes from a study of siplizumab effects on memory and regulatory T cells. The sequence was obtained from a human donor in good health. The genes are TRBV2 and TRBJ2-3, with D unclear. The sequenced sample consisted of naive CD4+ T cells sorted from blood. The CDR3 DNA follows: TGTGCCAGCTCGGTTGGCGCAGATACGCAGTATTTT. Amino acid sequence: CASSVGADTQYF.